The 8 T cell receptor beta chains below all came from one sample that was sequenced in a study of blood T cell repertoires in COVID-19 (dated by TCRdb to the early 2020s). Library method: the immunoSEQ multiplex PCR assay. TCRdb obtained this table from immuneACCESS and retained in-frame rearrangements with V and J assigned. These tables miss some clones; where compared with another copy, unresolved V genes account for less than half of the shortfall, and the remainder is unexplained. The sample table shows about 220,000 clones, and around 81% are seen once. Clones ranked in the top ten supply 7.2% of the sample. The sequenced sample consisted of peripheral blood. Receptors originate from a woman aged 65 to 85 with acute or convalescent COVID-19.

The genes are TRBV7-6 and TRBJ1-3; TRBD1 is a possible D gene (6 bases). In germline, CDR1 is SGHVS, CDR2 FNYEAQ. This CDR3 contains 19 residues. The germline V and J ends were trimmed by 1 base and 4 bases, with 23 bases remaining between them. The CDR3 sequence: CASSLEVPGVGSEGNTIYF. The CDR3 DNA is TGTGCCAGCAGCTTAGAAGTCCCAGGGGTTGGATCGGAGGGAAACACCATATATTTT. The full variable domain, completed using reference TRBV7-6 and TRBJ1-3, is GAGVSQSPRYKVTKRGQDVALRCDPISGHVSLYWYRQALGQGPEFLTYFNYEAQQDKSGLPNDRFSAERPEGSISTLTIQRTEQRDSAMYRCASSLEVPGVGSEGNTIYFGEGSWLTVV.

The rearrangement links TRBV6-4 to TRBJ2-1, with 8 bases aligning to TRBD2. The V and J ends lost 6 bases and 9 bases, in that order; junction bases with no gene match: 13. Germline CDR1 reads MRHNA; CDR2 reads SNTAGT. CDR3 length: 15 amino acids. In nucleotides, the CDR3 is TGTGCCAGCAGCGCATCGGGGGGGTCAAGAGGTGAGCAGTTCTTC. It codes for CASSASGGSRGEQFF.

This clone was observed once. V gene TRBV10-3 combines with J gene TRBJ2-4, with TRBD1 identical over 9 bases. Germline CDR1 is ENHRY and CDR2 is SYGVKD. J gave up 1 base and V 0 bases, and 4 bases lay outside the gene matches. The CDR3 spans 17 residues. Here the CDR3 reads CAISESRGTGAKNIQYF. Written as DNA, the CDR3 is TGTGCCATCAGTGAGTCAAGGGGGACAGGGGCCAAAAACATTCAGTACTTC.

This chain links TRBV11-2 with TRBJ1-1, with 10 bases that match TRBD1. This CDR3 has 14 amino acids. With 5 bases clipped from V and 7 bases from J, the junction kept 7 bases outside the gene matches. Germline V lookup: CDR1 SGHAT, CDR2 FQNNGV. The CDR3 coding sequence is TGTGCCAGCAGCAGCGACAGGGGGCGAGGTGAAGCTTTCTTT. Translation: CASSSDRGRGEAFF. The whole variable domain, remainder taken from reference TRBV11-2 and TRBJ1-1, is EAGVAQSPRYKIIEKRQSVAFWCNPISGHATLYWYQQILGQGPKLLIQFQNNGVVDDSQLPKDRFSAERLKGVDSTLKIQPAKLEDSAVYLCASSSDRGRGEAFFGQGTRLTVV.

V gene TRBV2 combines with J gene TRBJ2-3; TRBD1 is a possible D gene (6 bases). The CDR3 contains 12 residues. V was pared by 6 bases and J by 5 bases, with 9 bases between. CDR1 is SNHLY, CDR2 FYNNEI, per germline. CDR3 DNA: TGTGCCAGCAGGGGCAGGGGAGATACGCAGTATTTT. It codes for CASRGRGDTQYF.

This chain uses TRBV6-5 with TRBJ2-1; D may be TRBD1 (6 bases). This CDR3 region has 10 residues. Trimming stripped 10 bases from V and 14 bases from J, with 15 bases between. Germline V CDR1 and CDR2: MNHEY, SVGAGI. DNA for the CDR3: TGTGCCACCGGAAGGCCAGGGGAGTTCTTC. Protein: CATGRPGEFF.

The gene calls are TRBV24-1 and TRBJ2-6; no definite D call. The CDR3 is 14 residues long. V lost 10 bases to trimming and J lost 0 bases, with 9 bases between them. Germline V CDR1 and CDR2: KGHDR, SFDVKD. The DNA for the CDR3 is TGTGCCACGGAGAATCCCTCTGGGGCCAACGTCCTGACTTTC. As protein: CATENPSGANVLTF.

CDR3 coding DNA: TGTGCCAGCAGCTTACGTGGACAGGGTGTGTTTGTACGATACAATGAGCAGTTCTTC. This encodes CASSLRGQGVFVRYNEQFF. The chain uses TRBV11-2 and TRBJ2-1, with 8 bases identical to TRBD1. This CDR3 has 19 residues. The germline gives CDR1 SGHAT, CDR2 FQNNGV. Trimming removed 2 bases from V and 4 bases from J; junction bases left unmatched: 16.